These 24 T cell receptor beta chains were all obtained from the same sample, sequenced in a study of blood T cell repertoires in COVID-19. Produced via immunoSEQ multiplex PCR; TCRdb's table is partial and in-frame only. Among hundreds of thousands of clones, roughly 85% were seen once, and the ten largest hold more than 6%. What was sequenced was peripheral blood. Source of these receptors: a human donor in a cohort sampled during active COVID-19.

The gene calls are TRBV25-1 and TRBJ2-2, with 8 bases fitting TRBD1. Germline V gives CDR1 MGHDK, CDR2 SYGVNS. The CDR3 has 14 amino acids. Losses at the gene ends were 6 bases for V and 4 bases for J; bases not matched to a gene: 4. The CDR3 loop is CASSGQGLTGELFF. CDR3 in DNA: TGTGCCAGCAGCGGACAGGGCCTCACCGGGGAGCTGTTTTTT.

The genes are TRBV24-1 and TRBJ2-2; maybe TRBD1 (5 bases). Trimming shortened V by 0 bases and J by 3 bases, and 13 bases separated the two germline ends. CDR1 and CDR2 (germline): KGHDR, SFDVKD. This CDR3 spans 17 amino acids. CDR3 in amino acids: CATSDLSGAGYTGELFF. The DNA of the CDR3 is TGTGCCACCAGTGATTTGTCTGGGGCTGGGTACACCGGGGAGCTGTTTTTT.

V usage is TRBV7-9 and J usage is TRBJ2-3; TRBD2 agrees at 7 bases. The ends lost 3 bases at V and 5 bases at J; junction bases unmatched: 11. The CDR3 totals 16 residues. Germline CDR1 SEHNR, CDR2 FQNEAQ (reference sequence). CDR3: CASSLTTSGAGDTQYF. The CDR3 DNA reads as TGTGCCAGCAGCTTGACCACCAGCGGGGCGGGAGATACGCAGTATTTT.

V gene TRBV5-1 combines with J gene TRBJ1-1; D possibly corresponds to TRBD1 (5 bases). Trimming removed 3 bases from V and 0 bases from J, with 12 bases in between. This CDR3 has 15 residues. The germline V gene encodes CDR1 SGHRS and CDR2 YFSETQ. CDR3 nucleotide sequence: TGCGCCAGCAGCTCCGCCAGGGAAATGAACACTGAAGCTTTCTTT. Amino acid sequence: CASSSAREMNTEAFF.

V usage is TRBV6-5 and J usage is TRBJ1-5; 9 bases fit TRBD1. CDR1 and CDR2 from the germline V gene are MNHEY and SVGAGI. V shed 7 bases and J 4 bases; nucleotides not matched to a gene: 5. This CDR3 has 14 residues. CDR3 sequence: CASTRQGDNQPQHF. The CDR3 bases are TGTGCCAGCACCAGACAGGGGGATAATCAGCCCCAGCATTTT.

In nucleotides, the CDR3 is TGTGCCTGGACTACCGTCGGGGCGGGACAGCCCCAGCATTTT. This translates into CAWTTVGAGQPQHF. The chain is built from TRBV30 and TRBJ1-5; D is possibly TRBD1 (5 bases). Germline V lookup: CDR1 GTSNPN, CDR2 SVGIG (reference sequence). This CDR3 contains 14 residues. With 4 bases removed from V and 7 bases from J, the gap between germline ends came to 17 bases.

The CDR3 loop is CASSYSPKSGYTF. The CDR3, as DNA: TGTGCCAGCAGTTACTCGCCTAAAAGTGGCTACACCTTC. The V and J genes are TRBV6-2 or TRBV6-3 and TRBJ1-2; D gene ambiguous. Germline values: CDR1 MNHEY, CDR2 SVGEGT. The CDR3 loop spans 13 amino acids. Trimming stripped 0 bases from V and 7 bases from J, with 9 bases between.

With regard to this clone: The same CDR3 can be traced to other DNA sequences in this sample. The gene calls are TRBV3-1 (or the pseudogene TRBV3-2) and TRBJ2-7; 7 nucleotides line up with TRBD1. There are 13 residues in the CDR3. CDR1 is LGHDT and CDR2 is YNNKEL in the germline V gene (reference sequence). J gave up 2 bases and V 4 bases, and 2 bases lay outside the gene matches. CDR3 DNA: TGTGCCAGCAGCCCCGGGACAGCCTACGAGCAGTACTTC. Protein sequence: CASSPGTAYEQYF.

The gene calls are TRBV11-2 and TRBJ2-7, with 9 bases aligning to TRBD1. The CDR3 extends over 12 amino acids. V lost 5 bases, J lost 6 bases, and 2 bases stayed unmatched. CDR1 is SGHAT, CDR2 FQNNGV, per germline. CDR3 protein: CASSRDRVEQYF. The CDR3 DNA is TGTGCCAGCAGCAGGGACAGGGTCGAGCAGTACTTC.

The V gene is TRBV15, the J gene TRBJ2-7, with 8 bases identical to TRBD1. This CDR3 has 15 amino acids. The V and J ends lost 5 bases and 3 bases, in that order; junction bases with no gene match: 9. The V gene's germline CDR1 is LNHNV and CDR2 YYDKDF (reference sequence). As DNA, the CDR3 is TGTGCCACCAGCCTAGGACAGGGTCCTAACTACGAGCAGTACTTC. This codes for CATSLGQGPNYEQYF.

This clone appeared once. V usage is TRBV9 and J usage is TRBJ2-1; weak D call: TRBD2 (6 bases). V was trimmed by 1 base and J by 7 bases, leaving 12 bases between them. From germline, CDR1 is SGDLS and CDR2 YYNGEE. The CDR3 extends over 14 amino acids. CDR3 nucleotides: TGTGCCAGCAGCGTATCTAGCGTTGTGAATGAGCAGTTCTTC. Its translation: CASSVSSVVNEQFF.

The V call is TRBV19, the J call TRBJ1-1; a weak D match, TRBD1 (5 bases). V gave up 5 bases and J gave up 3 bases, with 10 bases separating them. This CDR3 contains 13 residues. Germline CDR1 is LNHDA and CDR2 is SQIVND (reference sequence). The CDR3 DNA is TGTGCCAGTAGTCTACAGGCGGACACTGAAGCTTTCTTT. This translates into CASSLQADTEAFF.

This chain joins TRBV18 and TRBJ2-3, with TRBD2 identical over 10 bases. V was clipped by 2 bases and J by 0 bases; unmatched bases: 2. The CDR3 is 16 amino acids. CDR1 and CDR2 from the germline V gene are KGHSH and LQKENI. In DNA, the CDR3 is TGTGCCAGCTCACCAACTAGCGGGACTAGCACAGATACGCAGTATTTT. Amino acid sequence: CASSPTSGTSTDTQYF.

This clone has just one count. This chain links TRBV11-3 with TRBJ2-7; tentatively, D is TRBD2 (7 bases). Deletions cut 1 base from V and 4 bases from J, with 11 bases between. This CDR3 has 14 amino acids. Germline CDR1 reads SGHNT; CDR2 reads YENEEA. CDR3 coding DNA: TGTGCCAGCAGCTTAGGAGGGGGGGCGTACGAGCAGTACTTC. This sequence encodes CASSLGGGAYEQYF.

V and J are TRBV24-1 and TRBJ2-2, with a weak D call TRBD1 (5 bases). Germline CDR1 and CDR2: KGHDR and SFDVKD. There are 13 residues in the CDR3. With 10 bases removed from V and 1 base from J, the gap between germline ends came to 9 bases. The CDR3 DNA is TGTGCCACTTACAGGCAGAACACCGGGGAGCTGTTTTTT. Translating gives CATYRQNTGELFF.

This sequence joins TRBV6-5 and TRBJ2-3; 7 bases match TRBD1. The CDR3 consists of 13 residues. Germline V gene lookup returns CDR1 MNHEY and CDR2 SVGAGI. V shed 6 bases and J 4 bases; nucleotides not matched to a gene: 4. The CDR3 loop is CASSLRGSDTQYF. DNA of the CDR3: TGTGCCAGCAGCCTCAGGGGGTCAGATACGCAGTATTTT.

The rearrangement uses TRBV25-1 and TRBJ2-7; 7 bases line up with TRBD1. V was clipped by 11 bases and J by 1 base; unmatched bases: 5. The CDR3 spans 12 residues. Looked up from germline, CDR1 is MGHDK and CDR2 is SYGVNS. CDR3 protein: CAVRDRSYEQYF. The CDR3 DNA reads as TGTGCCGTAAGGGACAGATCCTACGAGCAGTACTTC.

This chain joins TRBV6-6 and TRBJ2-1; D may be TRBD1 (5 bases). Germline loops: CDR1 MNHNY, CDR2 SVGAGI (reference sequence). Trimming stripped 6 bases from V and 6 bases from J, with 21 bases between. The CDR3 length is 16 residues. The CDR3 bases are TGTGCCAGCAGAGTCCCAACCCAGGGCTTTGGCAATGAGCAGTTCTTC. It translates to CASRVPTQGFGNEQFF.

The chain joins TRBV19 to TRBJ1-1; the D is unclear. Trimming pared 7 bases from V and 7 bases from J, leaving 16 bases between. CDR1 and CDR2 from the germline V gene are LNHDA and SQIVND (reference sequence). This CDR3 region has 13 residues. The CDR3 region is CASITAGGFEAFF. CDR3 in DNA: TGTGCCAGTATTACCGCTGGAGGATTTGAAGCTTTCTTT.

This chain connects TRBV24-1 to TRBJ2-1; tentatively, D is TRBD1 (5 bases). Germline V gene lookup returns CDR1 KGHDR and CDR2 SFDVKD. This CDR3 comprises 14 residues. V lost 4 bases to trimming and J lost 7 bases, with 13 bases between them. This chain's CDR3 is CATSEKGARNEQFF. Written as DNA, the CDR3 is TGTGCCACCAGTGAAAAAGGGGCGCGGAATGAGCAGTTCTTC.

The chain's CDR3 is CASSWDSSGGTEAFF. Here the CDR3 DNA reads TGTGCCAGCAGCTGGGACTCCTCCGGCGGCACTGAAGCTTTCTTT. The V and J genes are TRBV7-3 and TRBJ1-1; a weak D match, TRBD1 (5 bases). This CDR3 contains 15 residues. The germline V and J ends were trimmed by 4 bases and 4 bases, with 16 bases remaining between them. The germline gives CDR1 SGHTA, CDR2 FQGTGA.

The gene calls are TRBV10-1 and TRBJ2-7, with TRBD1 identical over 7 bases. The CDR3 totals 14 residues. Per the germline V gene, CDR1 is WNHNN and CDR2 is SYGVQD (reference sequence). V dropped 2 bases and J dropped 5; count of bases not matched to a gene: 6. The CDR3 region has the DNA TGCGCCAGCAGTGAGGACAGGGAGAGGCACGAGCAGTACTTC. Protein product: CASSEDRERHEQYF.

The chain recombines TRBV19 with TRBJ1-2, with D possibly TRBD1 on 6 matching bases. The CDR3 spans 15 residues. Germline V gene lookup returns CDR1 LNHDA and CDR2 SQIVND (reference sequence). The V gene lost 0 bases and the J gene lost 4 bases, with 12 bases spanning the gap. For the CDR3, the DNA is TGTGCCAGTAGTATAGATCGGGGGGCTTCCTATGGCTACACCTTC. Amino acid sequence: CASSIDRGASYGYTF.

The chain links TRBV19 to TRBJ1-5; D might be TRBD1 (6 bases). With 3 bases removed from V and 4 bases from J, the gap between germline ends came to 10 bases. Germline CDR1 and CDR2: LNHDA and SQIVND (reference sequence). The CDR3 covers 14 residues. CDR3 in amino acids: CASSIRQENQPQHF. The CDR3 coding sequence is TGTGCCAGTAGTATTAGACAGGAGAATCAGCCCCAGCATTTT.